The rows below give T cell receptor beta chains drawn from one sample of a study of shared clonotypes between healthy human individuals. Assay used: immunoSEQ multiplex PCR; TCRdb lists only in-frame clones, some missing. The sample consists of a few million clones, roughly 95% of them appearing once. Sample: naive CD4+ T cells sorted from blood. All receptors come from a man between 18 and 29 years old in good health. CDR3s leave out the opening cysteine and the closing phenylalanine or tryptophan. The order of the fields is V gene, J gene, CDR3 protein.

V gene: TRBV4-3
J gene: TRBJ2-3
CDR3 protein: ASSQESYQTDTQY

V gene: TRBV18
J gene: TRBJ1-1
CDR3 protein: ASSRDRSEAF

V gene: TRBV7-8
J gene: TRBJ1-4
CDR3 protein: ASSFRDFVGEKLF

V gene: TRBV6-5
J gene: TRBJ2-7
CDR3 protein: ASSYQRSSYEQY

V gene: TRBV28
J gene: TRBJ1-5
CDR3 protein: ASGTVGGRNQPQH

V gene: TRBV6-1
J gene: TRBJ1-3
CDR3 protein: ASSGSSGNTIY

V gene: TRBV7-9
J gene: TRBJ2-1
CDR3 protein: ASSIIRGSSYNEQF

V gene: TRBV2
J gene: TRBJ1-6
CDR3 protein: ASSGIGAGKNSPLH

V gene: TRBV5-6
J gene: TRBJ1-5
CDR3 protein: ASSYSGGYNQPQH

V gene: TRBV18
J gene: TRBJ2-5
CDR3 protein: ASSPPISGGPGGERETQY

V gene: TRBV15
J gene: TRBJ2-5
CDR3 protein: ATSRDQFGGETQY

V gene: TRBV7-9
J gene: TRBJ1-1
CDR3 protein: ASSYTGTQAEAF

V gene: TRBV5-6
J gene: TRBJ2-3
CDR3 protein: ASSGSGTGRTDTQY

V gene: TRBV9
J gene: TRBJ2-5
CDR3 protein: ASSVDLHRGETQY